Only a few counts were recorded for the clone carrying this T cell receptor (beta chain). What it binds is not known. The CDR3 is 17 residues long. V dropped 5 bases and J dropped 6; count of bases not matched to a gene: 13. Germline CDR1 and CDR2: SGHTA and FQGTGA. This sample was included in a study of T cell responses to AZD1222 COVID-19 vaccine. Assay used: immunoSEQ multiplex PCR; TCRdb lists only in-frame clones, some missing. The sample includes some 60,000 clones, roughly 80% seen only once; the top ten take roughly 3.5%. The study's findings and limits: Only 5 or 6 AZD1222 recipients tested seropositive at baseline. Increased Spike-specific TCR breadth and depth were observed after two AZD1222 doses. Donors skewed white British and female; clonal diversity was possibly underestimated.

This chain links TRBV7-3 with TRBJ2-2; 9 bases are a match to TRBD1. Sequences were derived from peripheral blood, sampled 28 days after the second AZD1222 dose. This receptor was obtained from an adult who received the AZD1222 COVID-19 vaccine. This CDR3 reads CASSAVAGTGYSGELFF. The CDR3 nucleotides are TGTGCCAGCAGCGCAGTGGCCGGGACAGGGTATTCCGGGGAGCTGTTTTTT.